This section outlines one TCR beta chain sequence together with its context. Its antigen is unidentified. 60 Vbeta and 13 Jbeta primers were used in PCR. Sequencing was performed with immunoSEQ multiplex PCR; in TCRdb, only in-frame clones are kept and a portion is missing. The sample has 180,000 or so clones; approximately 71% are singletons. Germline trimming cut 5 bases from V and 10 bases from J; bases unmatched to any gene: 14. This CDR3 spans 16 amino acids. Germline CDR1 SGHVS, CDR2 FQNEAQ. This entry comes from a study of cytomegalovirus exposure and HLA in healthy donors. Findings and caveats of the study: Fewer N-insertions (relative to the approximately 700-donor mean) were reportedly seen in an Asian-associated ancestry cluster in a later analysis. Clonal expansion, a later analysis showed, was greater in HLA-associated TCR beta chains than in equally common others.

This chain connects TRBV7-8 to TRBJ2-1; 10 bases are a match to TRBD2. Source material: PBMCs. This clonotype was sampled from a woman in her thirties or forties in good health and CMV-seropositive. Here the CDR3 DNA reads TGTGCCAGCAGCGTAACCGCTAGCGGGAGAGTTGGAGAGCAGTTCTTC. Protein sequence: CASSVTASGRVGEQFF. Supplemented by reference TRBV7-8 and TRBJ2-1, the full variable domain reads GAGVSQSPRYKVAKRGQDVALRCDPISGHVSLFWYQQALGQGPEFLTYFQNEAQLDKSGLPSDRFFAERPEGSVSTLKIQRTQQEDSAVYLCASSVTASGRVGEQFFGPGTRLTVL.